The 15 T cell receptor beta chains reported below all come from one sample, sequenced in a study of graft-versus-host responses after intestinal transplantation. Clones were read by immunoSEQ multiplex PCR, and TCRdb kept only the in-frame ones, dropping some. The sample carries more than 60,000 clones, roughly 88% recorded once. Which antigens these TCRs recognize remains unknown. The sequences come from unstimulated CD8+ T cells sorted from spleen or lymph node cells, collected before intestinal transplant. Receptors were obtained from a human donor who received an intestinal transplant.

The V and J genes are TRBV4-1 and TRBJ2-1; 9 nucleotides match TRBD2. The CDR3 sequence is 16 residues long. Germline values: CDR1 MGHRA, CDR2 YSYEKL. V was pared by 0 bases and J by 6 bases, with 6 bases of the junction left unmatched. In DNA form, the CDR3 reads TGCGCCAGCAGCCAAGATCATAGCGGGGGTATCAATGAGCAGTTCTTC. As protein: CASSQDHSGGINEQFF.

This clone was counted a single time. The V call is TRBV4-1, the J call TRBJ1-1; tentatively, D is TRBD1 (6 bases). Trimming removed 3 bases at V and 3 bases at J, with 17 bases between. The germline V gene has CDR1 MGHRA and CDR2 YSYEKL. The CDR3 has 16 amino acids. CDR3 nucleotide sequence: TGCGCCAGCAGCCATGGGCCGGCAGGGGCGGACACTGAAGCTTTCTTT. It translates to CASSHGPAGADTEAFF.

The chain links TRBV6-6 to TRBJ2-7, with TRBD1 matching 9 bases. The junction had 7 bases not matched to a gene; V was cut back by 6 bases and J by 4 bases. This CDR3 has 14 residues. Germline values: CDR1 MNHNY, CDR2 SVGAGI (reference sequence). CDR3 DNA sequence: TGTGCCAGCAGCCCCGGGGACAGGGATTACGAGCAGTACTTC. It specifies CASSPGDRDYEQYF.

V and J are TRBV4-2 and TRBJ2-3; TRBD2 agrees at 9 bases. V lost 0 bases, J lost 5 bases, and 12 bases stayed unmatched. The CDR3 runs to 18 residues. Germline-derived CDR1 and CDR2 are LGHNA and YNFKEQ. CDR3: CASSQDRLSGGPGDTQYF. CDR3 sequence (DNA): TGTGCCAGCAGCCAAGATCGGCTGAGCGGGGGGCCGGGAGATACGCAGTATTTT.

This chain joins TRBV19 and TRBJ1-1; 9 bases map to TRBD1. The CDR3 is 15 residues long. The trim removed 6 bases at V and 3 bases at J, leaving 8 bases unmatched. The V gene's germline CDR1 is LNHDA and CDR2 SQIVND (reference sequence). Here the CDR3 DNA reads TGTGCCAGTAGGGCCGGGACAGGGCGGGACACTGAAGCTTTCTTT. Translating it yields CASRAGTGRDTEAFF.

As DNA, the CDR3 is TGCGCCAGCAGCCCGGGGACTAGCTTGTTGGAGACCCAGTACTTC. It yields the protein CASSPGTSLLETQYF. The genes are TRBV5-1 and TRBJ2-5; 9 bases match TRBD2. The ends lost 4 bases at V and 5 bases at J; junction bases unmatched: 9. CDR3 length equals 15 residues. CDR1 and CDR2 (germline): SGHRS, YFSETQ.

The rearrangement links TRBV4-1 to TRBJ2-7; 9 bases align to TRBD2. Germline CDR1 is MGHRA and CDR2 is YSYEKL. V was pared by 2 bases and J by 1 base, with 9 bases of the junction left unmatched. The CDR3 totals 17 residues. CDR3 sequence (DNA): TGCGCCAGCAGCCAAAAACCACCGGGACTAGCTTCCTACGAGCAGTACTTC. It is translated as CASSQKPPGLASYEQYF.

The chain employs TRBV5-8 and TRBJ1-6; no reliable D call. V lost 5 bases and J 0 bases, leaving 9 bases between the germline ends. Germline-derived CDR1 and CDR2 are SGHTS and YDEGEE. This CDR3 is 15 amino acids long. The CDR3 reads CASRFRSSYNSPLHF. CDR3 nucleotide sequence: TGTGCCAGCAGGTTCAGAAGCTCCTATAATTCACCCCTCCACTTT. The full variable domain, completed using reference TRBV5-8 and TRBJ1-6, is EAGVTQSPTHLIKTRGQQATLRCSPISGHTSVYWYQQALGLGLQFLLWYDEGEERNRGNFPPRFSGRQFPNYSSELNVNALELEDSALYLCASRFRSSYNSPLHFGNGTRLTVT.

The genes are TRBV10-3 and TRBJ2-3; 9 positions match TRBD1. The CDR3 totals 15 residues. Trimming removed 3 bases from V and 6 bases from J; junction bases left unmatched: 7. Germline CDR1 ENHRY, CDR2 SYGVKD. DNA of the CDR3: TGTGCCATCAGTGAAAGGGACAGGGAGGCGGATACGCAGTATTTT. Protein product: CAISERDREADTQYF.

The chain employs TRBV19 and TRBJ1-2; D is undetermined. CDR3 length: 15 amino acids. V shed 1 base and J shed 8 bases, with 17 bases lying between them. The germline CDR1 and CDR2 sequences are LNHDA and SQIVND (reference sequence). CDR3 bases: TGTGCCAGTAGTATAGCTTGGCGCAGCCCGGGGGGCTACACCTTC. Translating it yields CASSIAWRSPGGYTF.

V is TRBV7-9 and J is TRBJ1-2, with a weak D call TRBD1 (6 bases). Germline-derived CDR1 and CDR2 are SEHNR and FQNEAQ (reference sequence). Trimming removed 5 bases from V and 4 bases from J, with 23 bases in between. CDR3 length equals 17 residues. The CDR3 region has the DNA TGTGCCAGCAGCCCTCAGGGTGGGGACAAAGGAAGCTATGGCTACACCTTC. Amino acid sequence: CASSPQGGDKGSYGYTF.

V is TRBV6-5 and J is TRBJ2-7, with a possible D match to TRBD1 (6 bases). V was shortened by 6 bases and J by 2 bases, with 11 bases between the two germline ends. Germline V gives CDR1 MNHEY, CDR2 SVGAGI. The CDR3 is made up of 13 amino acids. The CDR3 DNA is TGTGCCAGCAGACCCGGGACAACCTACGAGCAGTACTTC. Translation gives CASRPGTTYEQYF.

The table lists this clone with a count of one. The chain combines TRBV18 with TRBJ1-1; D might be TRBD1 (6 bases). In germline, CDR1 is KGHSH, CDR2 LQKENI. The CDR3 extends over 15 amino acids. The V end lost 4 bases, the J end lost 0 bases, and 12 bases lay between the germline ends. The CDR3 nucleotides read TGTGCCAGCTCACTTGAAGGACAGCTGAACACTGAAGCTTTCTTT. Amino acid sequence: CASSLEGQLNTEAFF.

The chain is built from TRBV19 and TRBJ2-1; D unclear. The CDR3 has 13 residues. The germline CDR1 and CDR2 sequences are LNHDA and SQIVND (reference sequence). V lost 1 base to trimming and J lost 8 bases, with 9 bases between them. Here the CDR3 reads CASSIVARDEQFF. The CDR3 bases are TGTGCCAGTAGTATAGTAGCCCGGGATGAGCAGTTCTTC. The variable domain in full, completed from reference TRBV19 and TRBJ2-1, reads DGGITQSPKYLFRKEGQNVTLSCEQNLNHDAMYWYRQDPGQGLRLIYYSQIVNDFQKGDIAEGYSVSREKKESFPLTVTSAQKNPTAFYLCASSIVARDEQFFGPGTRLTVL.

The chain combines TRBV13 with TRBJ2-7; TRBD2 matches at 7 bases. J was trimmed by 3 bases and V by 5 bases; bases with no gene match: 7. Germline loops: CDR1 PRHDT, CDR2 FYEKMQ (reference sequence). The CDR3 length is 14 residues. CDR3 sequence: CASSPLAGDYEQYF. As DNA, the CDR3 is TGTGCCAGCAGCCCCCTCGCGGGGGACTACGAGCAGTACTTC.